This T cell receptor (beta chain) was profiled in a study of blood T cell repertoires in COVID-19. Looking at the study overall: Sites across the United States, Italy and Spain contributed samples from acute and convalescent COVID-19. Sources were T cells, B-cell-depleted T cells, or PBMCs; the material itself was cDNA or gDNA.

TCRdb's copy holds only in-frame clones and misses some; the assay was immunoSEQ multiplex PCR. The table shows 360,000 or so clones, with more than 85% occurring only once. Germline-derived CDR1 and CDR2 are SGHRS and YFSETQ. The CDR3 is made up of 17 amino acids. J lost 7 bases, V lost 3 bases, and 11 bases had no gene match. The study drew participants aged about 18 to 95 years from some 25 US areas. All recovered Cohort 3 donors got two negative PCRs, got clearance, or saw symptom resolution. This TCR was sampled from a woman aged 25 to 39 who had recovered from COVID-19. Material for sequencing was PBMCs or T cells enriched from blood (not recorded which). The chain uses TRBV5-1 and TRBJ2-5, with 14 bases matching TRBD2. The CDR3 DNA sequence: TGCGCCAGCAGCTCCGGCCTGACTAGCGGGGGGGACGGGACCCAGTACTTC. It translates to CASSSGLTSGGDGTQYF.